A single sample is the source of the 26 T cell receptor beta chains below, sequenced in a study of cytomegalovirus exposure and HLA in healthy donors. PCR involved 60 Vbeta and 13 Jbeta primers. The assay was immunoSEQ multiplex PCR, and TCRdb's table has in-frame clones only and misses some. Of roughly 110,000 clones listed, roughly 82% were seen once; the top ten hold approximately 4.2%. Sequencing was carried out using PBMCs. These receptors all stem from a male donor in good health and CMV-seronegative.

V is TRBV6-1 and J is TRBJ2-7; 9 bases map to TRBD1. The trim removed 1 base at V and 6 bases at J, leaving 7 bases unmatched. The CDR3 contains 15 residues. Germline CDR1 is MNHNS and CDR2 is SASEGT. For the CDR3, the DNA is TGTGCCAGCAGTGAAGGGGACAGGGTATTCGGCGAGCAGTACTTC. It encodes CASSEGDRVFGEQYF.

This sequence joins TRBV27 and TRBJ2-3, with 13 bases aligning to TRBD2. The ends lost 3 bases at V and 9 bases at J; junction bases unmatched: 6. The CDR3 has 15 amino acids. Germline CDR1 MNHEY, CDR2 SMNVEV (reference sequence). The CDR3 loop reads CASSFTSGGGETQYF. The CDR3 DNA reads TGTGCCAGCAGTTTCACTAGCGGGGGGGGAGAAACGCAGTATTTT.

This chain joins TRBV25-1 and TRBJ2-2; a possible D gene is TRBD1 (5 bases). V lost 5 bases, J lost 4 bases, and 11 bases lay in between. CDR1 is MGHDK, CDR2 SYGVNS, per germline. This CDR3 has 14 amino acids. CDR3 sequence reads: CASSRQGITGELFF. CDR3 nucleotides: TGTGCCAGCAGTAGGCAGGGAATCACCGGGGAGCTGTTTTTT. Filled out from reference TRBV25-1 and TRBJ2-2, the complete variable domain reads EADIYQTPRYLVIGTGKKITLECSQTMGHDKMYWYQQDPGMELHLIHYSYGVNSTEKGDLSSESTVSRIRTEHFPLTLESARPSHTSQYLCASSRQGITGELFFGEGSRLTVL.

This clone has only a few counts. This chain joins TRBV6-1 and TRBJ2-1; TRBD2 matches 7 bases. The CDR3 runs 15 residues. The J segment lost 3 bases and the V segment lost 3 bases, leaving 5 bases of the junction unmatched. Germline lookup yields CDR1 MNHNS and CDR2 SASEGT. CDR3 region: CASSDGGSGYNEQFF. The CDR3, as DNA: TGTGCCAGCAGTGATGGCGGGAGTGGCTACAATGAGCAGTTCTTC.

The chain's CDR3 is CASSLVVDYEQYF. CDR3 coding DNA: TGTGCCAGCAGCTTAGTGGTAGACTACGAGCAGTACTTC. V gene TRBV7-2 combines with J gene TRBJ2-7; no reliable D call. V lost 1 base and J lost 3, with 7 bases in between. The CDR3 loop spans 13 amino acids. Germline V CDR1 and CDR2: SGHTA, FQGNSA.

The rearrangement links TRBV7-9 to TRBJ1-1; 8 bases line up with TRBD1. Germline-derived CDR1 and CDR2 are SEHNR and FQNEAQ (reference sequence). The V segment lost 5 bases and the J segment 11 bases; nucleotides outside the gene matches: 16. This CDR3 region has 15 residues. CDR3 residues: CASSPIPRTGPLAFF. DNA of the CDR3: TGTGCCAGCAGCCCCATTCCGCGGACAGGGCCTTTGGCTTTCTTT. Full variable domain (outside the CDR3, taken from reference TRBV7-9 and TRBJ1-1): DTGVSQNPRHKITKRGQNVTFRCDPISEHNRLYWYRQTLGQGPEFLTYFQNEAQLEKSRLLSDRFSAERPKGSFSTLEIQRTEQGDSAMYLCASSPIPRTGPLAFFGQGTRLTVV.

This chain uses TRBV6-1 with TRBJ2-1, with D uncertain. The CDR3 has 14 amino acids. The V end lost 1 base, the J end lost 10 bases, and 14 bases lay between the germline ends. Germline V CDR1 and CDR2: MNHNS, SASEGT. DNA of the CDR3: TGTGCCAGCAGTGAAGTTTCATCGGAGTGGGAGCAGTTCTTC. Its translation is CASSEVSSEWEQFF.

The chain uses TRBV14 and TRBJ2-1; D unclear. Between the trimmed V and J ends, which lost 2 bases and 6 bases, there was a span of 11 bases. The germline V gene has CDR1 SGHDN and CDR2 FVKESK. This CDR3 is 14 amino acids long. CDR3 loop: CASSQHLSGNEQFF. The CDR3 region has the DNA TGTGCCAGCAGCCAACATCTTAGTGGCAATGAGCAGTTCTTC.

The rearrangement joins TRBV5-6 to TRBJ2-2, with unresolved D. The CDR3 extends over 16 amino acids. V was clipped by 2 bases and J by 2 bases, with 13 bases between them. Germline values: CDR1 SGHDT, CDR2 YYEEEE. The chain's CDR3 is CASSFNFAVNTGELFF. CDR3 in DNA: TGTGCCAGCAGCTTTAACTTCGCGGTTAACACCGGGGAGCTGTTTTTT.

This chain links TRBV29-1 with TRBJ2-5, with 12 nucleotides matching TRBD1. This CDR3 comprises 18 residues. Germline V lookup: CDR1 SQVTM, CDR2 ANQGSEA. V dropped 5 bases and J dropped 5; count of bases not matched to a gene: 18. The CDR3 sequence is CSVRRQGQGARRLETQYF. CDR3 nucleotide sequence: TGCAGCGTTCGGAGACAGGGACAGGGGGCGCGTAGGTTGGAGACCCAGTACTTC.

The chain employs TRBV28 and TRBJ2-1; D is perhaps TRBD1 (6 bases). From germline, CDR1 is MDHEN and CDR2 SYDVKM. The CDR3 spans 16 residues. Trimming cost V 5 bases and J 0 bases, with 14 bases left between them. CDR3 nucleotides: TGTGCCAGCAGTCCTACCGGGACACCCTCCTACAATGAGCAGTTCTTC. The encoded protein is CASSPTGTPSYNEQFF. Full variable domain (missing parts from reference TRBV28 and TRBJ2-1): DVKVTQSSRYLVKRTGEKVFLECVQDMDHENMFWYRQDPGLGLRLIYFSYDVKMKEKGDIPEGYSVSREKKERFSLILESASTNQTSMYLCASSPTGTPSYNEQFFGPGTRLTVL.

CDR3: CASSLPGLALNEQFF. For the CDR3, the DNA is TGTGCCAGCAGTTTACCGGGACTAGCGTTGAATGAGCAGTTCTTC. The genes are TRBV27 and TRBJ2-1; the match to TRBD2 covers 10 bases. In germline, CDR1 is MNHEY, CDR2 SMNVEV (reference sequence). After removal of 2 bases from V and 7 bases from J, the junction contained 5 bases not matched to a gene. The CDR3 is made up of 15 amino acids.

The CDR3 coding sequence is TGTGCCAGCAGCCCACCGGGACTACGACAAGAGACCCAGTACTTC. Translating gives CASSPPGLRQETQYF. The gene calls are TRBV7-9 and TRBJ2-5, with 7 positions matching TRBD2. This CDR3 has 15 residues. CDR1 and CDR2 from the germline V gene are SEHNR and FQNEAQ (reference sequence). The J segment lost 2 bases and the V segment lost 5 bases, leaving 8 bases of the junction unmatched.

V gene TRBV18 combines with J gene TRBJ2-5; D ambiguous. Trimming pared 3 bases from V and 1 base from J, leaving 3 bases between. The CDR3 is 12 amino acids. The germline gives CDR1 KGHSH, CDR2 LQKENI. The CDR3 region is CASSPLQETQYF. The CDR3 DNA is TGTGCCAGCTCACCCCTCCAAGAGACCCAGTACTTC.

The genes are TRBV7-9 and TRBJ1-5; 10 bases align to TRBD1. The CDR3 contains 17 residues. In germline, CDR1 is SEHNR, CDR2 FQNEAQ (reference sequence). Trimming at V came to 5 bases and at J to 2 bases, leaving 9 bases not matched to a gene. The DNA of the CDR3 is TGTGCCAGCAGCCCGGAGACAGGGGGCCAGGGCAATCAGCCCCAGCATTTT. It is translated as CASSPETGGQGNQPQHF.

The chain joins TRBV27 to TRBJ2-7; maybe TRBD2 (5 bases). V was trimmed by 4 bases and J by 0 bases, leaving 16 bases between them. Germline V gene lookup returns CDR1 MNHEY and CDR2 SMNVEV (reference sequence). The CDR3 extends over 16 amino acids. CDR3 in DNA: TGTGCCAGCAGTTCCCCGGGGTCTTCCCCCTCCTACGAGCAGTACTTC. Translating gives CASSSPGSSPSYEQYF.

The gene calls are TRBV27 and TRBJ1-3; 7 bases align to TRBD1. This CDR3 has 16 residues. In germline, CDR1 is MNHEY, CDR2 SMNVEV (reference sequence). V trimming: 0 bases; J trimming: 0 bases; junction bases outside the gene matches: 2. The CDR3 region has the DNA TGTGCCAGCAGTTTATCCCCAGGGGGCTCTGGAAACACCATATATTTT. Residues: CASSLSPGGSGNTIYF.

The chain joins TRBV29-1 to TRBJ2-1; TRBD2 matches at 8 bases. In germline, CDR1 is SQVTM, CDR2 ANQGSEA. With 6 bases clipped from V and 6 bases from J, the junction kept 10 bases outside the gene matches. The CDR3 contains 14 residues. The CDR3 reads CSVTLSGVGNEQFF. CDR3 coding DNA: TGCAGCGTGACCCTTAGCGGGGTAGGCAATGAGCAGTTCTTC.

The chain combines TRBV6-5 with TRBJ2-5; D might be TRBD2 (5 bases). The CDR3 consists of 13 residues. The V and J ends lost 6 bases and 1 base respectively, with 9 bases between them. Germline values: CDR1 MNHEY, CDR2 SVGAGI. In DNA form, the CDR3 reads TGTGCCAGCAGCCTCGGACTCCAAGAGACCCAGTACTTC. Translated: CASSLGLQETQYF.

Note on this clone: The same CDR3 can be traced to other DNA sequences in this sample. The chain employs TRBV25-1 and TRBJ1-2, with 10 bases identical to TRBD1. Germline V CDR1 and CDR2: MGHDK, SYGVNS. CDR3 length: 15 amino acids. With V trimmed by 3 bases and J by 1 base, 2 bases remained unmatched. CDR3 loop: CASSDRDRGNYGYTF. The CDR3, as DNA: TGTGCCAGCAGTGACCGGGACAGGGGTAACTATGGCTACACCTTC.

The chain is built from TRBV6-5 and TRBJ1-2; 10 bases line up with TRBD1. The CDR3 runs to 13 residues. CDR1 MNHEY and CDR2 SVGAGI come from the germline V gene. J was trimmed by 4 bases and V by 6 bases; bases with no gene match: 2. The CDR3 here is CASRGQGFYGYTF. CDR3 nucleotides: TGTGCCAGCAGGGGACAGGGGTTCTATGGCTACACCTTC.

Here the CDR3 DNA reads TGTGCCACCAGCAGAGACCTGCCGGGGGGCATTGAGCAGTTCTTC. Translation: CATSRDLPGGIEQFF. This chain links TRBV15 with TRBJ2-1; D might be TRBD2 (7 bases). CDR1 and CDR2 from the germline V gene are LNHNV and YYDKDF (reference sequence). Trimming pared 0 bases from V and 9 bases from J, leaving 15 bases between. There are 15 residues in the CDR3.

The V gene is TRBV27, the J gene TRBJ2-7; TRBD2 agrees at 9 bases. J was trimmed by 0 bases and V by 5 bases; bases with no gene match: 5. This CDR3 comprises 15 residues. Germline-derived CDR1 and CDR2 are MNHEY and SMNVEV (reference sequence). CDR3 nucleotides: TGTGCCAGCAGTCCGAAGCGGGAGGTCTCCTACGAGCAGTACTTC. It yields the protein CASSPKREVSYEQYF.

The chain combines TRBV28 with TRBJ1-2; TRBD1 matches 8 bases. In germline, CDR1 is MDHEN, CDR2 SYDVKM. V was clipped by 6 bases and J by 4 bases; unmatched bases: 10. The CDR3 loop spans 15 amino acids. The CDR3 is CASSLAGQGSYGYTF. The CDR3 DNA sequence: TGTGCCAGCAGCTTAGCCGGACAGGGAAGCTATGGCTACACCTTC.

The V gene is TRBV2, the J gene TRBJ2-3; 9 bases match TRBD2. In germline, CDR1 is SNHLY, CDR2 FYNNEI. V was clipped by 6 bases and J by 6 bases; unmatched bases: 19. The CDR3 length is 18 residues. In DNA form, the CDR3 reads TGTGCCAGCAGGGGTCCCTCTAGCGGGATCTCCCCACAGGATACGCAGTATTTT. Encoded protein: CASRGPSSGISPQDTQYF.

The chain joins TRBV6-5 to TRBJ2-7; TRBD1 is a possible D gene (6 bases). Germline CDR1 reads MNHEY; CDR2 reads SVGAGI. Trimming removed 5 bases at V and 0 bases at J, with 11 bases between. The CDR3 is made up of 14 amino acids. The CDR3 sequence: CASSRTGFSYEQYF. The CDR3 nucleotides read TGTGCCAGCAGTCGTACAGGGTTCTCCTACGAGCAGTACTTC.